This T cell receptor beta chain stems from a study of T cells after posttransplantation cyclophosphamide. Regarding the study as a whole: TRB overlap between skin or GI tissue T cells and blood was limited. Recipient CMV seropositivity and CMV reactivation strongly tracked TRB clonality. Later post-transplant blood repertoires were often dominated by donor CD8+ memory clones.

This clone was found many times. The antigen remains unidentified. TCRdb keeps only in-frame clones here, not all; method: immunoSEQ multiplex PCR. The counts give about 12,000 clones, none of them seen only once; 25% to 30% is held by the top ten. V gave up 5 bases and J gave up 2 bases, with 10 bases separating them. The CDR3 extends over 13 amino acids. Germline values: CDR1 MNHEY, CDR2 SMNVEV (reference sequence). Cyclophosphamide on days +3 and +4 followed busulfan-fludarabine conditioning and a marrow graft. The material was PBMCs, obtained after allogeneic stem cell transplant with posttransplant cyclophosphamide. This clonotype was sampled from a female patient between 40 and 55 years old who received an allogeneic stem cell transplant from an unrelated donor, was CMV-positive, and had acute GVHD only. These T cells may partly come from the graft donor. The V and J genes are TRBV27 and TRBJ2-7, with no clear D. CDR3 coding DNA: TGTGCCAGCAGTCCCCCAGGTACCTACGAGCAGTACTTC. This sequence encodes CASSPPGTYEQYF.